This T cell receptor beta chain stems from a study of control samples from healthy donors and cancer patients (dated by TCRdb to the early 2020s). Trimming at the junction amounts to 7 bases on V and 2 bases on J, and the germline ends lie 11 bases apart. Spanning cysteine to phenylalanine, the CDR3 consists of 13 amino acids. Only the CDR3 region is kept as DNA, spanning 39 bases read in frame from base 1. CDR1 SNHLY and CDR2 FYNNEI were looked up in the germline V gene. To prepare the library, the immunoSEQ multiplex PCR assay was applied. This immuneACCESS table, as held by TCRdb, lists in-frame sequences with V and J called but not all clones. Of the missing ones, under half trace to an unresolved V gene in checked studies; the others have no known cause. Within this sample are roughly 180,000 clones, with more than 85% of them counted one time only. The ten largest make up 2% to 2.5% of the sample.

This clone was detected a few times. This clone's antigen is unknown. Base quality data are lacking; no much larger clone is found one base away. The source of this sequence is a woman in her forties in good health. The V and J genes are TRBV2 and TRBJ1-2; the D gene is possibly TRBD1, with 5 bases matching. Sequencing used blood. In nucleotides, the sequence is TGTGCCAGCAACCGGGACTCGAACTATGGCTACACCTTC. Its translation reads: CASNRDSNYGYTF. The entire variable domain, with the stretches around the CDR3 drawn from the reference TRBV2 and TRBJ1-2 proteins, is EPEVTQTPSHQVTQMGQEVILRCVPISNHLYFYWYRQILGQKVEFLVSFYNNEISEKSEIFDDQFSVERPDGSNFTLKIRSTKLEDSAMYFCASNRDSNYGYTFGSGTRLTVV.